The 29 T cell receptor beta chains below all came from one sample that was sequenced in a study of blood T cell repertoires in COVID-19. Profiling relied on immunoSEQ multiplex PCR, and the TCRdb table lists in-frame clones only, not all of them. This sample carries 85,000 to 95,000 clones, 70% to 85% of them seen once, and the ten largest clones take about 7%. The sample taken for sequencing was peripheral blood. The receptors here all came from a man in his 70s with acute or convalescent COVID-19.

The chain uses TRBV9 and TRBJ1-1; D is undetermined. The germline CDR1 and CDR2 sequences are SGDLS and YYNGEE. The CDR3 is 15 residues long. V was trimmed by 4 bases and J by 4 bases, leaving 17 bases between them. The CDR3, as DNA: TGTGCCAGCAGCCTAGGTGAGGGCCTGGGCACTGAAGCTTTCTTT. This gives the protein CASSLGEGLGTEAFF.

The V and J genes are TRBV6-5 and TRBJ1-2; the match to TRBD1 covers 11 bases. CDR3 length: 14 amino acids. Germline V lookup: CDR1 MNHEY, CDR2 SVGAGI. Germline trimming cut 6 bases from V and 3 bases from J; bases unmatched to any gene: 3. The CDR3 DNA reads as TGTGCCAGCAGGGGGACAGGGGGGGACTATGGCTACACCTTC. Its translation: CASRGTGGDYGYTF.

CDR3: CASSHTGTGHNNQPQHF. The CDR3 bases are TGTGCCAGCAGTCACACCGGGACAGGGCATAACAATCAGCCCCAGCATTTT. The chain is built from TRBV28 and TRBJ1-5, with 9 bases lining up with TRBD1. V was clipped by 5 bases and J by 3 bases; unmatched bases: 11. Per the germline V gene, CDR1 is MDHEN and CDR2 is SYDVKM. CDR3 length: 17 amino acids.

The rearrangement joins TRBV30 to TRBJ2-4, with 7 bases lining up with TRBD1. Trimming at V came to 1 base and at J to 7 bases, leaving 7 bases not matched to a gene. The germline CDR1 and CDR2 sequences are GTSNPN and SVGIG (reference sequence). This CDR3 has 14 residues. In nucleotides, the CDR3 is TGTGCCTGGAGTGGGAACAGGGGCTCGAACATTCAGTACTTC. Translating it yields CAWSGNRGSNIQYF.

The V and J genes are TRBV6-1 and TRBJ2-2; 10 positions agree with TRBD1. There are 16 residues in the CDR3. The trim removed 4 bases at V and 6 bases at J, leaving 8 bases unmatched. Germline V gene data show CDR1 as MNHNS and CDR2 as SASEGT. In DNA form, the CDR3 reads TGTGCCAGCAGTGTTATCCCGGGACAGGGGTCCGGGGAGCTGTTTTTT. Its translation: CASSVIPGQGSGELFF.

V is TRBV15 and J is TRBJ2-7; 8 bases fit TRBD2. Germline values: CDR1 LNHNV, CDR2 YYDKDF (reference sequence). The CDR3 is made up of 16 amino acids. The ends lost 3 bases at V and 6 bases at J; junction bases unmatched: 13. The CDR3: CATSRGLGGAVGEQYV. The DNA of the CDR3 is TGTGCCACCAGCAGGGGACTCGGGGGGGCGGTAGGCGAGCAGTACGTC.

The chain carries TRBV7-2 and TRBJ2-2, with 10 positions matching TRBD2. This CDR3 region has 15 residues. V gave up 4 bases and J gave up 6 bases; unmatched junction bases: 5. Germline V gene sequence: CDR1 SGHTA, CDR2 FQGNSA. The CDR3 DNA reads TGTGCCAGCAGCTCCCGACTAGCGGGTTCCGGGGAGCTGTTTTTT. Translation: CASSSRLAGSGELFF.

The rearrangement joins TRBV19 to TRBJ1-2, with D uncertain. The CDR3 contains 15 residues. From germline, CDR1 is LNHDA and CDR2 SQIVND (reference sequence). Trimming pared 1 base from V and 1 base from J, leaving 10 bases between. CDR3 nucleotide sequence: TGTGCCAGTAGTATAGCGGGTAGGAGTAACTATGGCTACACCTTC. As protein: CASSIAGRSNYGYTF.

The CDR3 loop is CASSEFFRGEAFF. CDR3 nucleotide sequence: TGTGCCAGCAGTGAGTTCTTTAGGGGTGAAGCTTTCTTT. The chain uses TRBV25-1 and TRBJ1-1, with D tentatively TRBD1 (5 bases). V lost 3 bases, J lost 7 bases, and 12 bases lay in between. CDR1 MGHDK and CDR2 SYGVNS come from the germline V gene. The CDR3 has 13 amino acids.

CDR3 amino acids: CATSSPGLATDTQYF. CDR3 DNA sequence: TGTGCCACCAGCAGCCCGGGACTAGCCACAGATACGCAGTATTTT. The V call is TRBV15, the J call TRBJ2-3, with 9 nucleotides matching TRBD2. V lost 3 bases, J lost 2 bases, and 3 bases stayed unmatched. CDR3 length: 15 amino acids. Germline values: CDR1 LNHNV, CDR2 YYDKDF (reference sequence).

This sequence joins TRBV7-9 and TRBJ2-5, with D possibly matching TRBD2 (6 bases). The CDR3 has 15 amino acids. Trimming took off 5 bases at V and 2 bases at J, with 15 bases between the two ends. Germline assignment: CDR1 SEHNR and CDR2 FQNEAQ (reference sequence). For the CDR3, the DNA is TGTGCCAGCAGCCCTCTAGATGGGGGGCAAGAGACCCAGTACTTC. Translation gives CASSPLDGGQETQYF. The full variable domain, rest sourced from reference TRBV7-9 and TRBJ2-5, is DTGVSQNPRHKITKRGQNVTFRCDPISEHNRLYWYRQTLGQGPEFLTYFQNEAQLEKSRLLSDRFSAERPKGSFSTLEIQRTEQGDSAMYLCASSPLDGGQETQYFGPGTRLLVL.

This chain uses TRBV12-5 with TRBJ1-5; TRBD1 aligns across 7 bases. The CDR3 loop spans 14 amino acids. Germline CDR1 and CDR2: LGHNT and FRNRAP. The V and J ends lost 4 bases and 7 bases, in that order; junction bases with no gene match: 7. CDR3 in amino acids: CASGSGQAGQPQHF. CDR3 coding DNA: TGTGCTAGTGGTTCTGGACAGGCAGGACAGCCCCAGCATTTT.

The chain employs TRBV5-6 and TRBJ2-7, with a possible D match to TRBD1 (5 bases). The CDR3 covers 13 residues. The V end lost 4 bases, the J end lost 1 base, and 9 bases lay between the germline ends. Germline lookup yields CDR1 SGHDT and CDR2 YYEEEE. The CDR3 coding sequence is TGTGCCAGCAGCGTAGGGGTTTCCTACGAGCAGTACTTC. Amino acid sequence: CASSVGVSYEQYF.

The chain couples TRBV29-1 to TRBJ2-7; TRBD1 might be the D (6 bases). Germline V CDR1 and CDR2: SQVTM, ANQGSEA. V gave up 6 bases and J gave up 3 bases, with 12 bases separating them. This CDR3 is built from 12 residues. DNA for the CDR3: TGCAGCGTCGGTGAACAGGGCTACGAGCAGTACGTC. It yields the protein CSVGEQGYEQYV.

The chain couples TRBV2 to TRBJ2-3, with D tentatively TRBD1 (6 bases). V was trimmed by 0 bases and J by 1 base, leaving 8 bases between them. The CDR3 consists of 15 residues. CDR1 is SNHLY and CDR2 is FYNNEI in the germline V gene. CDR3 protein: CASSEAGQRTDTQYF. The CDR3 DNA follows: TGTGCCAGCAGTGAAGCCGGACAGCGCACAGATACGCAGTATTTT.

The chain links TRBV5-1 to TRBJ1-2, with 7 positions matching TRBD1. CDR3 size: 13 residues. Germline V gene data show CDR1 as SGHRS and CDR2 as YFSETQ. With 2 bases clipped from V and 7 bases from J, the junction kept 5 bases outside the gene matches. DNA for the CDR3: TGCGCCAGCAGCTTATCAGGGGGAGGTGGCTACACCTTC. Its protein is CASSLSGGGGYTF.

There are a few counts of this clone. The chain combines TRBV2 with TRBJ2-6; D may be TRBD1 (5 bases). The CDR3 extends over 16 amino acids. The V end was cut by 6 bases, the J end by 0 bases, with 12 bases between. Per germline, CDR1 SNHLY and CDR2 FYNNEI. CDR3 in amino acids: CASRNRFLSGANVLTF. CDR3 bases: TGTGCCAGCAGGAACAGGTTCCTCTCTGGGGCCAACGTCCTGACTTTC.

The genes are TRBV18 and TRBJ2-4, with 9 bases lining up with TRBD1. CDR1 and CDR2 from the germline V gene are KGHSH and LQKENI. This CDR3 is built from 16 residues. Germline trimming cut 3 bases from V and 11 bases from J; bases unmatched to any gene: 14. The CDR3 here is CASSPGTGFLGAVQYF. CDR3 bases: TGTGCCAGCTCACCCGGGACAGGGTTTTTAGGAGCGGTTCAGTACTTC. Combining the CDR3 with reference TRBV18 and TRBJ2-4 gives the whole variable domain NAGVMQNPRHLVRRRGQEARLRCSPMKGHSHVYWYRQLPEEGLKFMVYLQKENIIDESGMPKERFSAEFPKEGPSILRIQQVVRGDSAAYFCASSPGTGFLGAVQYFGAGTRLSVL.

This chain connects TRBV5-1 to TRBJ1-5; D not resolved. The CDR3 is 15 residues long. Per germline, CDR1 SGHRS and CDR2 YFSETQ. V lost 1 base and J 0 bases, leaving 8 bases between the germline ends. CDR3 nucleotide sequence: TGCGCCAGCAGCTTGTTGGGAGATAGCAATCAGCCCCAGCATTTT. This codes for CASSLLGDSNQPQHF.

The chain recombines TRBV7-3 with TRBJ1-1; D not certain. With 5 bases removed from V and 1 base from J, the gap between germline ends came to 8 bases. The CDR3 sequence is 13 residues long. Per the germline V gene, CDR1 is SGHTA and CDR2 is FQGTGA. CDR3 residues: CASSPDWNTEAFF. CDR3 nucleotides: TGTGCCAGCAGCCCCGACTGGAACACTGAAGCTTTCTTT.

The rearrangement joins TRBV28 to TRBJ2-7; TRBD1 aligns across 10 bases. Germline loops: CDR1 MDHEN, CDR2 SYDVKM. Unmatched junction bases numbered 11, after V lost 7 bases and J lost 2 bases. The CDR3 contains 16 residues. CDR3 amino acids: CASTTTGTGVPYEQYV. For the CDR3, the DNA is TGTGCCAGCACCACGACCGGGACAGGGGTCCCCTACGAGCAGTACGTC.

The chain links TRBV10-2 to TRBJ2-1; 15 nucleotides agree with TRBD2. The length of the CDR3 is 21 residues. Losses at the gene ends were 7 bases for V and 1 base for J; bases not matched to a gene: 17. Germline-derived CDR1 and CDR2 are WSHSY and SAAADI. The CDR3: CASIAKWTSGGDRDSYNEQFF. CDR3 bases: TGCGCCAGCATTGCTAAATGGACTAGCGGGGGGGATAGAGATTCCTACAATGAGCAGTTCTTC.

This chain uses TRBV5-6 with TRBJ2-2, with D possibly matching TRBD2 (5 bases). CDR1 and CDR2 (germline): SGHDT, YYEEEE. Trimming left V 1 base short and J 6 bases short, with 10 bases between. This CDR3 is 14 amino acids long. The CDR3 coding sequence is TGTGCCAGCAGCTTGTCAGACGGGGCCGGGGAGCTGTTTTTT. Amino acids: CASSLSDGAGELFF.

This chain joins TRBV6-6 and TRBJ1-4; 8 bases are a match to TRBD1. The CDR3 totals 14 residues. Germline V gene lookup returns CDR1 MNHNY and CDR2 SVGAGI (reference sequence). V shed 6 bases and J 3 bases; nucleotides not matched to a gene: 3. The CDR3 region is CASRIQGANEKLFF. The CDR3 region has the DNA TGTGCCAGCAGGATACAGGGGGCTAATGAAAAACTGTTTTTT.

The chain uses TRBV4-1 and TRBJ1-5; 7 nucleotides align to TRBD1. The germline CDR1 and CDR2 sequences are MGHRA and YSYEKL. CDR3 length: 14 residues. The V gene end was trimmed by 4 bases and the J gene end by 3 bases; junction bases not matched to a gene: 3. For the CDR3, the DNA is TGCGCCAGCAGCCCAGGGACAGTCAATCAGCCCCAGCATTTT. Translating it yields CASSPGTVNQPQHF.

The gene calls are TRBV19 and TRBJ1-1; D might be TRBD1 (6 bases). The CDR3 is 14 amino acids. V was cut by 9 bases and J by 0 bases, with 14 bases left in between. Germline assignment: CDR1 LNHDA and CDR2 SQIVND (reference sequence). CDR3 amino acids: CASWAGTLNTEAFF. DNA for the CDR3: TGTGCCAGCTGGGCCGGGACATTGAACACTGAAGCTTTCTTT.

This chain joins TRBV2 and TRBJ2-6, with 7 bases that match TRBD1. There are 16 residues in the CDR3. Trimming took 7 bases from V and 1 from J; bases not matched to a gene: 7. The germline gives CDR1 SNHLY, CDR2 FYNNEI. The CDR3 region has the DNA TGTGCCAGCACCCGGGCAGGGGGATCTGGGGCCAACGTCCTGACTTTC. It yields the protein CASTRAGGSGANVLTF.

This clone showed up just a few times. In nucleotides, the CDR3 is TGTGCCAGCAGCTTAGCAAGGTCAGGGGCCGGGGAGCTGTTTTTT. Translated, it gives CASSLARSGAGELFF. The V and J genes are TRBV7-8 and TRBJ2-2; D is possibly TRBD1 (6 bases). There are 15 residues in the CDR3. CDR1 and CDR2 (germline): SGHVS, FQNEAQ. V lost 0 bases and J 6 bases, leaving 11 bases between the germline ends.

The genes are TRBV11-3 and TRBJ2-3; 7 positions match TRBD2. The germline gives CDR1 SGHNT, CDR2 YENEEA. V lost 5 bases, J lost 4 bases, and 9 bases stayed unmatched. The CDR3 consists of 15 residues. CDR3 coding DNA: TGTGCCAGCAGCAATGCGGGGGATCGGGCAGATACGCAGTATTTT. Its translation: CASSNAGDRADTQYF.